Below are 7 T cell receptor beta chains sequenced from a single sample in a study of human thymus T cells. Profiled with immunoSEQ multiplex PCR; TCRdb holds only in-frame clones, not every one. The data contain about 60,000 clones, 85% to 95% of them singletons. Source material: blood. The source is a boy under two years old with a congenital heart defect but otherwise immunologically healthy.

V usage is TRBV10-3 and J usage is TRBJ1-1; D is perhaps TRBD1 (5 bases). The CDR3 loop spans 13 amino acids. Germline V lookup: CDR1 ENHRY, CDR2 SYGVKD. Trimming removed 2 bases from V and 7 bases from J, with 11 bases in between. The CDR3 reads CAISEQRDDEAFF. The CDR3 coding sequence is TGTGCCATCAGTGAGCAGAGGGACGATGAAGCTTTCTTT.

The genes are TRBV11-2 and TRBJ1-2; D is possibly TRBD1 (5 bases). Germline V gives CDR1 SGHAT, CDR2 FQNNGV. Trimming cost V 2 bases and J 1 base, with 8 bases left between them. The CDR3 runs 14 residues. CDR3 region: CASSLLGVNYGYTF. The CDR3 bases are TGTGCCAGCAGCTTATTAGGGGTTAACTATGGCTACACCTTC.

The V and J genes are TRBV19 and TRBJ1-1; possible D gene TRBD1, 5 bases. Trimming left V 4 bases short and J 0 bases short, with 21 bases between. The V gene's germline CDR1 is LNHDA and CDR2 SQIVND (reference sequence). The CDR3 contains 18 residues. Here the CDR3 reads CASSNWQGGGWVNTEAFF. In DNA, the CDR3 is TGTGCCAGTAGTAACTGGCAGGGCGGAGGATGGGTGAACACTGAAGCTTTCTTT.

The chain couples TRBV5-6 to TRBJ2-5; no firm D call. Trimming removed 1 base from V and 5 bases from J, with 15 bases in between. This CDR3 region has 15 residues. Per germline, CDR1 SGHDT and CDR2 YYEEEE. This CDR3 reads CASSLYLFAAETQYF. CDR3 bases: TGTGCCAGCAGCTTGTACCTATTCGCAGCCGAGACCCAGTACTTC.

This clone was seen once. The rearrangement links TRBV7-6 to TRBJ2-7; D call uncertain. V shed 3 bases and J shed 2 bases, with 14 bases lying between them. The CDR3 is 15 residues long. From germline, CDR1 is SGHVS and CDR2 FNYEAQ. In nucleotides, the CDR3 is TGTGCCAGCAGCTTGGAGTGGGGTGGGACCTACGAGCAGTACTTC. Residues: CASSLEWGGTYEQYF.

This chain uses TRBV10-3 with TRBJ2-3; D might be TRBD1 or TRBD2, each matching 7 bases. Germline CDR1 reads ENHRY; CDR2 reads SYGVKD. CDR3 size: 13 residues. The germline V and J ends were trimmed by 10 bases and 0 bases, with 11 bases remaining between them. CDR3 loop: CANQGGSTDTQYF. CDR3 sequence (DNA): TGTGCCAACCAGGGGGGGAGCACAGATACGCAGTATTTT.

This chain links TRBV12-5 with TRBJ2-6; no clear D. The CDR3 length is 15 residues. Germline V gene data show CDR1 as LGHNT and CDR2 as FRNRAP. CDR3 loop: CATRGQSSGANVLTF. CDR3 nucleotide sequence: TGTGCCACGCGAGGTCAGAGCTCTGGGGCCAACGTCCTGACTTTC.